This T cell receptor (beta chain) was documented in a study of naive and memory T cell subsets. Regarding the study as a whole: More TCRs at tuberculin sites were read as hypersensitivity T cell infiltration.

This clonotype was picked up many times. Its specificity is unknown. The SP2 primer and nested alpha and beta constant region primers amplified ligated cDNA in four rounds. For blood and skin samples, reverse transcription used TCR alpha and beta constant primers. TCRdb re-called the UMI-ligation and nested PCR reads through MiXCR, storing one row per CDR3 protein. The data show around 30,000 distinct CDR3 sequences, with approximately 6.7% seen just once and roughly 3.3% held by the top ten. The CDR3 runs to 16 residues. Treatment here: skin biopsy from PPD injection site in Mantoux-positive individual. The library had UMIs added by 3' ligation of an oligonucleotide to TCR cDNA. Biopsied sites were PPD injections in people with a positive Mantoux test. Cells were not sorted; total RNA input targeted roughly 1 to 1000 ng.

The sequence came from an adult in good health. The chain carries TRBV21-1 and TRBJ1-1; TRBD1 reflects the table's D call only, with no check against the DNA. TRBV21-1 has pseudogene status. Sequenced material: skin, taken from a tuberculin skin test site. As DNA, the CDR3 is TGTGCCAGCAGCAAAGCGGGAACAGGATCGAACACTGAAGCTTTCTTT. Residues: CASSKAGTGSNTEAFF.